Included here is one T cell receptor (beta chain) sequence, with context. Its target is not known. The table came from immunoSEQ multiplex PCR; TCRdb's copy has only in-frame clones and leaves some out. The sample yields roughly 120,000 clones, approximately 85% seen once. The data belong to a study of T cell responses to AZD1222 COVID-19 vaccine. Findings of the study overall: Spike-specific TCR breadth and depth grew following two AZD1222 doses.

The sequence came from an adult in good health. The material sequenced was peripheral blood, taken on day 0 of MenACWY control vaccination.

The CDR3 DNA follows: TGTGCCAGCAGCCAAGGCAGGGTCGGTTCCTACGAGCAGTACTTC. Translation: CASSQGRVGSYEQYF. This chain connects TRBV14 to TRBJ2-7; maybe TRBD1 (5 bases). The CDR3 consists of 15 residues. V lost 1 base, J lost 1 base, and 11 bases lay in between. CDR1 is SGHDN, CDR2 FVKESK, per germline.